Each of the 9 T cell receptor beta chains below was sequenced from the same sample in a study of T cell repertoires in cytomegalovirus infection. TCRdb fed the reads into MiXCR, producing one record per CDR3 protein. The data hold about 460,000 distinct CDR3 sequences, with around 10% observed a single time. Source material: PBMCs. These receptors all come from a human donor in good health (CMV status not recorded). Some clones in this sample may be carry-over from other donors' samples.

This clonotype was picked up a small number of times. This rearrangement joins TRBV19 to TRBJ1-5; D remains unclear. V lost 3 bases to trimming and J lost 2 bases, with 11 bases between them. The CDR3 is 15 residues long. CDR1 and CDR2 (germline): LNHDA, SQIVND (reference sequence). The CDR3 DNA reads TGTGCCAGTAGTATCGGAGGGTATGGCAATCAGCCCCAGCATTTT. Its protein product is CASSIGGYGNQPQHF. Together with reference TRBV19 and TRBJ1-5, the CDR3 gives the full variable domain: DGGITQSPKYLFRKEGQNVTLSCEQNLNHDAMYWYRQDPGQGLRLIYYSQIVNDFQKGDIAEGYSVSREKKESFPLTVTSAQKNPTAFYLCASSIGGYGNQPQHFGDGTRLSIL.

This clonotype was seen repeatedly, ten times or more. This chain connects TRBV7-2 to TRBJ2-3; the D gene is possibly TRBD1 (5 bases). Trimming took off 2 bases at V and 0 bases at J, with 12 bases between the two ends. The CDR3 covers 16 residues. The germline CDR1 and CDR2 sequences are SGHTA and FQGNSA. CDR3 protein: CASSLFRAESTDTQYF. In DNA form, the CDR3 reads TGTGCCAGCAGCTTATTCAGGGCAGAAAGCACAGATACGCAGTATTTT.

This clonotype was observed many times. V and J are TRBV7-9 and TRBJ2-1, with 12 bases matching TRBD2. Per germline, CDR1 SEHNR and CDR2 FQNEAQ (reference sequence). CDR3 length: 17 amino acids. V was clipped by 5 bases and J by 0 bases; unmatched bases: 5. This CDR3 is CASSRTSGIRSYNEQFF. Here the CDR3 DNA reads TGTGCCAGCAGCCGGACTAGCGGGATTCGCTCCTACAATGAGCAGTTCTTC.

The genes are TRBV6-6 and TRBJ2-5, with D perhaps matching TRBD2 (6 bases). There are 14 residues in the CDR3. V lost 0 bases and J 4 bases, leaving 9 bases between the germline ends. Germline V gives CDR1 MNHNY, CDR2 SVGAGI (reference sequence). The CDR3, as DNA: TGTGCCAGCAGTTACTCGGGGAGGAGAGAGACCCAGTACTTC. This codes for CASSYSGRRETQYF.

This clonotype has a handful of counts. The chain has TRBV6-5 and TRBJ2-5; D is unclear. Germline loops: CDR1 MNHEY, CDR2 SVGAGI. Trimming pared 5 bases from V and 5 bases from J, leaving 12 bases between. This CDR3 is built from 13 residues. The CDR3 reads CASSKDQGETQYF. In DNA form, the CDR3 reads TGTGCCAGCAGTAAGGATCAAGGGGAGACCCAGTACTTC.

At least ten counts were recorded for this clonotype. The V call is TRBV10-3, the J call TRBJ2-3, with D perhaps TRBD2 (5 bases). In germline, CDR1 is ENHRY, CDR2 SYGVKD. The CDR3 is 15 residues long. Between the trimmed V and J ends, which lost 6 bases and 1 base, there was a span of 14 bases. The CDR3 region has the DNA TGTGCCATCAGATCAGGAGCGGTCCGCACAGATACGCAGTATTTT. Its translation is CAIRSGAVRTDTQYF.

In this sample, this clonotype turned up many times. V is TRBV7-9 and J is TRBJ1-1; D is unclear. The germline CDR1 and CDR2 sequences are SEHNR and FQNEAQ (reference sequence). Between the trimmed V and J ends, which lost 3 bases and 3 bases, there was a span of 5 bases. The CDR3 runs 12 residues. The DNA for the CDR3 is TGTGCCAGCAGCTTGACCCACACTGAAGCTTTCTTT. Translation: CASSLTHTEAFF.

As regards this clonotype: Germline and junction disagree at one end, which may indicate a read error. The V call is TRBV29-1, the J call TRBJ2-7; 7 bases align to TRBD2. Germline CDR1 is SQVTM and CDR2 is ANQGSEA. The CDR3 runs 15 residues. CDR3 sequence: CSVEGSERGDYEQYF. CDR3 nucleotide sequence: TGCAGCGTCGAAGGGTCCGAACGGGGGGACTACGAGCAGTACTTC.

The sample holds a few counts of this clonotype. V is TRBV2 and J is TRBJ2-6, with 7 bases aligning to TRBD1. The germline V gene encodes CDR1 SNHLY and CDR2 FYNNEI. V was clipped by 7 bases and J by 8 bases; unmatched bases: 5. The CDR3 loop spans 13 amino acids. The CDR3: CASTGQASNVLTF. CDR3 DNA: TGTGCCAGCACCGGACAGGCATCCAACGTCCTGACTTTC.